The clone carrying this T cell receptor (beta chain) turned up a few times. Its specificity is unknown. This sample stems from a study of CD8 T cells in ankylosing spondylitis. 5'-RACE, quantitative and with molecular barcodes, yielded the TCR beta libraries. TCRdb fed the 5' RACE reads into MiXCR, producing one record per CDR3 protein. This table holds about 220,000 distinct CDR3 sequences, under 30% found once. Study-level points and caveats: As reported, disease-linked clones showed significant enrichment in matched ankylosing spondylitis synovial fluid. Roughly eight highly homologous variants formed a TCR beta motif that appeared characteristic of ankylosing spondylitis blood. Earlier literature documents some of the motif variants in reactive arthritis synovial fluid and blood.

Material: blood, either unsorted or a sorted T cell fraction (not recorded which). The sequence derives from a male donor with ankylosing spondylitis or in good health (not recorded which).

The CDR3 sequence: CASSSPTGQGRTEAFF. The CDR3 DNA reads TGTGCCAGCAGTTCGCCAACGGGACAGGGGCGGACTGAAGCTTTCTTT. The chain joins TRBV6-5 to TRBJ1-1, with TRBD1 matching over 10 bases. This CDR3 region has 16 residues. Germline assignment: CDR1 MNHEY and CDR2 SVGAGI. After removal of 4 bases from V and 5 bases from J, the junction contained 10 bases not matched to a gene.